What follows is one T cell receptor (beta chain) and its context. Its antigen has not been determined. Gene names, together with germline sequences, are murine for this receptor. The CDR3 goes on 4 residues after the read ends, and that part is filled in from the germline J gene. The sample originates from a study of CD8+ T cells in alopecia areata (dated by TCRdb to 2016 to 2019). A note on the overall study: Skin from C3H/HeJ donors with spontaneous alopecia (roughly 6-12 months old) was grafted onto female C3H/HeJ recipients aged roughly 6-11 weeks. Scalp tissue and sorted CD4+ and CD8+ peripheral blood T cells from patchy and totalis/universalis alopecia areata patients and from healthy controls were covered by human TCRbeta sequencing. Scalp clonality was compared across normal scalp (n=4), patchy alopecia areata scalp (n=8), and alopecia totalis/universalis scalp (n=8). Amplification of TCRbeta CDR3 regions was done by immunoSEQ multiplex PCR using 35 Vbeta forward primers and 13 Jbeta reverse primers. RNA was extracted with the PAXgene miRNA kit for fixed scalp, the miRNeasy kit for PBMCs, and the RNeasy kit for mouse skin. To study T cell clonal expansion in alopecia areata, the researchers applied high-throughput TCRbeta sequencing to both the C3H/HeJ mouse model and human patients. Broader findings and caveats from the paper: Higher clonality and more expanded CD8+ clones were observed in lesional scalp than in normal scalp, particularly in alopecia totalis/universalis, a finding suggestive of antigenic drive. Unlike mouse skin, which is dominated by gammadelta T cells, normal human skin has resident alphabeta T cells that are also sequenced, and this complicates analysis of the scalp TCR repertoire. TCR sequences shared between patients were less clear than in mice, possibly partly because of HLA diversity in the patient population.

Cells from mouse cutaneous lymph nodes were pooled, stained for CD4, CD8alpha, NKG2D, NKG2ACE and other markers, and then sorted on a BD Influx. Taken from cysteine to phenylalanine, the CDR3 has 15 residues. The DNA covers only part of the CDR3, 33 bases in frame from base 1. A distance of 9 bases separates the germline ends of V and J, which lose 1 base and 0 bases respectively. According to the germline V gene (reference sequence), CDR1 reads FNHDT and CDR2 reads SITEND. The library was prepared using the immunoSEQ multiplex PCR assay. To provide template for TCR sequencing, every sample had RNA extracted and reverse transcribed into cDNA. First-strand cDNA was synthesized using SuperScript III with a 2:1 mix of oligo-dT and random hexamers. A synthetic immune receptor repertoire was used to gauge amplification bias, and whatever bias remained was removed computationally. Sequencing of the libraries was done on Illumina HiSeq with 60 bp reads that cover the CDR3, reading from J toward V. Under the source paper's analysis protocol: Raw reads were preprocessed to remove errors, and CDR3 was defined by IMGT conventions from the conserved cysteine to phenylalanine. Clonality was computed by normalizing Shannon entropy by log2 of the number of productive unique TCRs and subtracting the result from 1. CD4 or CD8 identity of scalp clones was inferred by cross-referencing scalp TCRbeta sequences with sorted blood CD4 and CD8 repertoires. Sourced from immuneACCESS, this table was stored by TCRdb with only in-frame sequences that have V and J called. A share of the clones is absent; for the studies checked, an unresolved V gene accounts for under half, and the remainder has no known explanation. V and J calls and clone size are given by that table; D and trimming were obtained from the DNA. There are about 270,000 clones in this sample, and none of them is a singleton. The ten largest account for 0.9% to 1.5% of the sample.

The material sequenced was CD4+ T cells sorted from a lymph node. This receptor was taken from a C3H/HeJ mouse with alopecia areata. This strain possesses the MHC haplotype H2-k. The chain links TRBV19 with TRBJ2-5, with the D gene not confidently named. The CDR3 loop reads CASSIRQTNQDTQYF. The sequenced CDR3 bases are TGTGCCAGCAGTATACGCCAGACTAACCAAGAC.